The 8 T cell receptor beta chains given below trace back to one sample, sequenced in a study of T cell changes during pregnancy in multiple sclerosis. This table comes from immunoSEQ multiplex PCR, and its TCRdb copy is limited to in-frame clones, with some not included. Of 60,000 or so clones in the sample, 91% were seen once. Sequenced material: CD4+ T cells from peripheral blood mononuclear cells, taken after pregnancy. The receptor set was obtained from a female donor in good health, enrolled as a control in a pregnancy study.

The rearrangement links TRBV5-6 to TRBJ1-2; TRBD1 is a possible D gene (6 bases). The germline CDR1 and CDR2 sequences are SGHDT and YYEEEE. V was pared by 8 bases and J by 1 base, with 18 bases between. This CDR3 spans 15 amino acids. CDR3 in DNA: TGTGCCAGATCCCCCCCGGGACACAGTAACTATGGCTACACCTTC. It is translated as CARSPPGHSNYGYTF.

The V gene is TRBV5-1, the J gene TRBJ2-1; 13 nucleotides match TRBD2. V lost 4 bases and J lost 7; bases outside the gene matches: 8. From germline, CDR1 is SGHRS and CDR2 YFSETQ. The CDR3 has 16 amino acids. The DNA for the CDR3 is TGCGCCAGCAGCCTGAGGACTAGCGGGGGTTCGAATGAGCAGTTCTTC. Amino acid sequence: CASSLRTSGGSNEQFF.

This CDR3 reads CASSVYREMNTEAFF. CDR3 sequence (DNA): TGTGCCAGCAGCGTTTACAGGGAAATGAACACTGAAGCTTTCTTT. The chain has TRBV7-9 and TRBJ1-1; a possible D gene is TRBD1 (6 bases). Trimming took off 5 bases at V and 0 bases at J, with 13 bases between the two ends. Germline V gene lookup returns CDR1 SEHNR and CDR2 FQNEAQ (reference sequence). This CDR3 region has 15 residues. The full variable domain, rest sourced from reference TRBV7-9 and TRBJ1-1, is DTGVSQNPRHKITKRGQNVTFRCDPISEHNRLYWYRQTLGQGPEFLTYFQNEAQLEKSRLLSDRFSAERPKGSFSTLEIQRTEQGDSAMYLCASSVYREMNTEAFFGQGTRLTVV.

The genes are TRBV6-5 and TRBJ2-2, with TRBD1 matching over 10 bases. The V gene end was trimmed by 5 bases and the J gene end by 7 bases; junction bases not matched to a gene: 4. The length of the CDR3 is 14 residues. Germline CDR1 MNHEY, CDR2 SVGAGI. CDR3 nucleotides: TGTGCCAGCAGTCCGGACAGGGGGGGCGGGGAGCTGTTTTTT. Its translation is CASSPDRGGGELFF.

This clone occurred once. The CDR3 reads CASSLMGQGGETQYF. The CDR3 DNA reads TGTGCCAGTAGTTTAATGGGACAGGGTGGAGAGACCCAGTACTTC. The J gene is TRBJ2-5, the V gene TRBV19, with 9 bases aligning to TRBD1. V lost 5 bases, J lost 4 bases, and 8 bases stayed unmatched. Germline V lookup: CDR1 LNHDA, CDR2 SQIVND (reference sequence). CDR3 size: 15 residues.

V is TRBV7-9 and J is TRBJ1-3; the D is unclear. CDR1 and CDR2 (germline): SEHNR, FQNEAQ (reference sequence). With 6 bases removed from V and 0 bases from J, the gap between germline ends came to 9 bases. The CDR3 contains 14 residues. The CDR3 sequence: CASSREGSGNTIYF. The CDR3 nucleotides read TGTGCCAGCAGTCGCGAGGGCTCTGGAAACACCATATATTTT.

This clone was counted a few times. CDR3 in amino acids: CASSFYRDTGANVLTF. CDR3 coding DNA: TGCGCCAGCAGCTTTTACCGGGATACTGGGGCCAACGTCCTGACTTTC. J is TRBJ2-6 and V is TRBV5-1, with D perhaps matching TRBD2 (5 bases). The CDR3 contains 16 residues. Looked up from germline, CDR1 is SGHRS and CDR2 is YFSETQ. The V end was cut by 2 bases, the J end by 2 bases, with 11 bases between.

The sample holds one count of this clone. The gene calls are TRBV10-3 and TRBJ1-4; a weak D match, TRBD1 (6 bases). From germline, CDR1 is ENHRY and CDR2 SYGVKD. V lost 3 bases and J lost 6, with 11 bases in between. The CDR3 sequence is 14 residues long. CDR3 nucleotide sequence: TGTGCCATCAGTGATAAAGGGGGTGATGAAAAACTGTTTTTT. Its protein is CAISDKGGDEKLFF.